A single sample gave rise to the 20 T cell receptor beta chains below, sequenced in a study of CD8 T cells in ankylosing spondylitis. TCRdb analysed the 5' RACE reads with MiXCR anew, one entry per CDR3 protein. The table lists 180,000 or so distinct CDR3 sequences, approximately 10% of them singletons. Sequencing was done on a sample of blood, either unsorted or a sorted T cell fraction (not recorded which). All receptors come from a male donor with ankylosing spondylitis or in good health (not recorded which).

There are many counts of this clonotype. V is TRBV29-1 and J is TRBJ2-7, with D maybe TRBD2 (5 bases). CDR1 is SQVTM and CDR2 is ANQGSEA in the germline V gene. The CDR3 extends over 13 amino acids. The germline V and J ends were trimmed by 0 bases and 6 bases, with 12 bases remaining between them. The CDR3 sequence: CSVEDVQAGEQYF. In nucleotides, the CDR3 is TGCAGCGTTGAAGATGTTCAGGCGGGCGAGCAGTACTTC.

This clonotype was counted many times. The chain joins TRBV5-1 to TRBJ1-5; D unresolved. CDR1 and CDR2 from the germline V gene are SGHRS and YFSETQ. The CDR3 is 14 amino acids. V lost 4 bases and J 1 base, leaving 9 bases between the germline ends. The DNA of the CDR3 is TGCGCCAGCAGCCCAAGCGAGAGCAATCAGCCCCAGCATTTT. This encodes CASSPSESNQPQHF.

This clonotype was observed at least ten times. This chain links TRBV2 with TRBJ2-5; D not certain. Trimming took 6 bases from V and 0 from J, leaving 11 bases between them. CDR3 size: 14 residues. Germline loops: CDR1 SNHLY, CDR2 FYNNEI. CDR3 in amino acids: CASRPDAHQETQYF. The CDR3 nucleotides read TGTGCCAGCAGACCAGACGCGCACCAAGAGACCCAGTACTTC. Full variable domain (outside the CDR3, taken from reference TRBV2 and TRBJ2-5): EPEVTQTPSHQVTQMGQEVILRCVPISNHLYFYWYRQILGQKVEFLVSFYNNEISEKSEIFDDQFSVERPDGSNFTLKIRSTKLEDSAMYFCASRPDAHQETQYFGPGTRLLVL.

V usage is TRBV20-1 and J usage is TRBJ1-2; 8 bases are a match to TRBD1. CDR3 size: 15 residues. Germline trimming cut 2 bases from V and 6 bases from J; bases unmatched to any gene: 11. Per germline, CDR1 DFQATT and CDR2 SNEGSKA (reference sequence). This chain's CDR3 is CSARSGQGSGDGYTF. CDR3 DNA: TGCAGTGCTAGATCCGGACAGGGTTCGGGGGATGGCTACACCTTC.

There are many counts of this clonotype. This chain joins TRBV4-2 and TRBJ2-1, with 7 bases lining up with TRBD2. The trim removed 5 bases at V and 6 bases at J, leaving 13 bases unmatched. Germline CDR1 and CDR2: LGHNA and YNFKEQ. The CDR3 covers 16 residues. CDR3 sequence reads: CASSGNGPGTTNEQFF. DNA for the CDR3: TGTGCCAGCAGCGGCAATGGGCCCGGGACTACCAATGAGCAGTTCTTC.

Notes on this clonotype: This sequence may be a read error, since a much larger clone differs from it by one base. The V gene is TRBV4-3, the J gene TRBJ2-1, with D possibly TRBD2 on 5 matching bases. The CDR3 length is 15 residues. The germline CDR1 and CDR2 sequences are LGHNA and YSLEER. CDR3 region: CASSQAGDFYTEQFF. In DNA form, the CDR3 reads TGCGCCAGCAGCCAAGCCGGGGATTTTTACACTGAGCAGTTCTTC.

This clonotype came up a few times. The gene calls are TRBV6-2 or TRBV6-3 and TRBJ2-1, with D unclear. The length of the CDR3 is 12 residues. Per germline, CDR1 MNHEY and CDR2 SVGEGT. Between the trimmed V and J ends, which lost 8 bases and 9 bases, there was a span of 14 bases. CDR3: CASCLSVGEQFF. In DNA, the CDR3 is TGTGCCAGCTGCCTCTCCGTGGGTGAGCAGTTCTTC.

At least ten counts were recorded for this clonotype. The gene calls are TRBV15 and TRBJ1-5; D call uncertain. Germline V CDR1 and CDR2: LNHNV, YYDKDF (reference sequence). This CDR3 is 15 amino acids long. Trimming cost V 0 bases and J 6 bases, with 12 bases left between them. In DNA form, the CDR3 reads TGTGCCACCAGCAGAGATAATGGGGAAGGTCAGCCCCAGCATTTT. Protein sequence: CATSRDNGEGQPQHF.

This clonotype came up many times. The chain is built from TRBV6-1 and TRBJ2-2, with 16 bases aligning to TRBD2. The germline V gene encodes CDR1 MNHNS and CDR2 SASEGT. CDR3 length equals 17 residues. Unmatched junction bases numbered 5, after V lost 6 bases and J lost 4 bases. The CDR3 DNA is TGTGCCAGCAGAGGGACTAGCGGGAGGGCCTTCACCGGGGAGCTGTTTTTT. This sequence encodes CASRGTSGRAFTGELFF.

This clonotype was found once. The gene calls are TRBV20-1 and TRBJ2-3; a possible D gene is TRBD2 (6 bases). V lost 3 bases and J 4 bases, leaving 20 bases between the germline ends. Germline CDR1 is DFQATT and CDR2 is SNEGSKA (reference sequence). There are 16 residues in the CDR3. CDR3: CSARRSGTPNADTQYF. Written as DNA, the CDR3 is TGCAGTGCTAGGCGTAGTGGGACTCCGAATGCAGATACGCAGTATTTT.

The V gene is TRBV7-2, the J gene TRBJ2-5, with D hard to call. This CDR3 contains 13 residues. With 5 bases removed from V and 5 bases from J, the gap between germline ends came to 12 bases. Per the germline V gene, CDR1 is SGHTA and CDR2 is FQGNSA. CDR3 DNA: TGTGCCAGCAGCCAAGTGACTGGCGAGACCCAGTACTTC. Translated: CASSQVTGETQYF.

The chain employs TRBV7-8 and TRBJ1-2; D remains ambiguous. V was shortened by 5 bases and J by 5 bases, with 9 bases between the two germline ends. There are 12 residues in the CDR3. Germline CDR1 reads SGHVS; CDR2 reads FQNEAQ. CDR3: CASSALGYGYTF. As DNA, the CDR3 is TGTGCCAGCAGCGCCCTCGGTTATGGCTACACCTTC.

This clonotype showed up many times. The CDR3 DNA sequence: TGCGCCAGCAGCTTGGACGGTAGCAATCAGCCCCAGCATTTT. Translation gives CASSLDGSNQPQHF. The V gene is TRBV5-1, the J gene TRBJ1-5; D unresolved. V lost 0 bases to trimming and J lost 0 bases, with 4 bases between them. The CDR3 contains 14 residues. The germline gives CDR1 SGHRS, CDR2 YFSETQ.

This chain joins TRBV6-1 and TRBJ1-1, with D possibly TRBD1 on 5 matching bases. The length of the CDR3 is 14 residues. Germline CDR1 reads MNHNS; CDR2 reads SASEGT. V was trimmed by 0 bases and J by 5 bases, leaving 10 bases between them. The CDR3 DNA is TGTGCCAGCAGTGAAGCGCCACGGACAACTGAAGCTTTCTTT. The encoded protein is CASSEAPRTTEAFF.

The chain carries TRBV6-1 and TRBJ1-5, with 7 bases that match TRBD1. Germline CDR1 reads MNHNS; CDR2 reads SASEGT. The CDR3 extends over 17 amino acids. V shed 6 bases and J 1 base; nucleotides not matched to a gene: 12. CDR3 sequence reads: CASSRTGAFGSNQPQHF. CDR3 DNA sequence: TGTGCCAGCAGCAGGACAGGAGCATTTGGAAGCAATCAGCCCCAGCATTTT.

In its sample, this clonotype was seen many times. The V and J genes are TRBV25-1 and TRBJ2-3, with D uncertain. The V end was cut by 4 bases, the J end by 1 base, with 9 bases between. This CDR3 spans 14 amino acids. CDR1 is MGHDK, CDR2 SYGVNS, per germline. The DNA of the CDR3 is TGTGCCAGCAGTGTTTCCCCGGGCACAGATACGCAGTATTTT. Amino acid sequence: CASSVSPGTDTQYF. Full variable domain (outside the CDR3, taken from reference TRBV25-1 and TRBJ2-3): EADIYQTPRYLVIGTGKKITLECSQTMGHDKMYWYQQDPGMELHLIHYSYGVNSTEKGDLSSESTVSRIRTEHFPLTLESARPSHTSQYLCASSVSPGTDTQYFGPGTRLTVL.

V usage is TRBV12-3 or TRBV12-4 and J usage is TRBJ2-6; perhaps TRBD1 as D (5 bases). The CDR3 is made up of 18 amino acids. V dropped 1 base and J dropped 0 bases, with 13 bases sitting between them. This CDR3 reads CASSLEQVGHSGANVLTF. As DNA, the CDR3 is TGTGCCAGCAGTTTAGAACAGGTGGGGCACTCTGGGGCCAACGTCCTGACTTTC.

This clonotype was seen more than once but under ten times. The genes are TRBV11-2 and TRBJ2-3, with 11 bases identical to TRBD1. The CDR3 totals 17 residues. The germline gives CDR1 SGHAT, CDR2 FQNNGV. The V and J ends lost 1 base and 2 bases, in that order; junction bases with no gene match: 5. The CDR3: CASSLAGTGGFTDTQYF. The CDR3 DNA sequence: TGTGCCAGCAGCTTAGCAGGGACAGGGGGGTTCACAGATACGCAGTATTTT.

There are many counts of this clonotype. The chain employs TRBV10-1 and TRBJ2-1; 11 nucleotides match TRBD1. The CDR3 length is 14 residues. V shed 10 bases, J shed 13 bases, and the junction held 15 bases outside the gene matches. Germline-derived CDR1 and CDR2 are WNHNN and SYGVQD (reference sequence). CDR3 DNA sequence: TGCGCCACCGCACCCGGACAGGGGGCTTATACCCAGTTCTTC. It yields the protein CATAPGQGAYTQFF.

CDR3 coding DNA: TGTGCCAGCAGCTTTGCACGGCTCGGGACACGGACTTTC. Translating it yields CASSFARLGTRTF. The rearrangement links TRBV12-1 to TRBJ2-6; TRBD1 was called by the table and not checked on the DNA. TRBV12-1 is termed a pseudogene. CDR3 length: 13 residues.